One and the same sample provided the 30 T cell receptor beta chains below, sequenced in a study of T cell responses to AZD1222 COVID-19 vaccine. TCRdb's table, derived via immunoSEQ multiplex PCR, lists solely in-frame clones and lacks some. The sample lists fewer than 200,000 clones; roughly nine tenths were seen once. This sample comprised peripheral blood, obtained on day 0 of AZD1222 vaccination. The receptors were sampled from an adult in good health.

This clone was recorded once. The V and J genes are TRBV7-2 and TRBJ1-6, with 9 nucleotides matching TRBD1. The CDR3 length is 15 residues. Losses at the gene ends were 4 bases for V and 7 bases for J; bases not matched to a gene: 5. In germline, CDR1 is SGHTA, CDR2 FQGNSA. The CDR3 loop is CASSSTGGENSPLHF. The CDR3 nucleotides are TGTGCCAGCAGCTCTACAGGGGGCGAGAATTCACCCCTCCACTTT.

The chain employs TRBV18 and TRBJ2-1, with TRBD1 as a possible D gene (6 bases). Germline values: CDR1 KGHSH, CDR2 LQKENI. The V and J ends lost 1 base and 2 bases respectively, with 9 bases between them. The CDR3 is 15 residues long. The CDR3: CASSPQGVTYNEQFF. CDR3 sequence (DNA): TGTGCCAGCTCACCACAGGGGGTAACCTACAATGAGCAGTTCTTC.

This clone was found a few times. The rearrangement links TRBV19 to TRBJ1-1; 7 bases line up with TRBD1. Germline lookup yields CDR1 LNHDA and CDR2 SQIVND (reference sequence). The J segment lost 4 bases and the V segment lost 5 bases, leaving 4 bases of the junction unmatched. CDR3 length: 13 amino acids. The CDR3 spells CASSATGITEAFF. The CDR3 bases are TGTGCCAGTAGTGCGACAGGGATCACTGAAGCTTTCTTT. Using reference TRBV19 and TRBJ1-1 for the parts outside the CDR3, the full variable domain is DGGITQSPKYLFRKEGQNVTLSCEQNLNHDAMYWYRQDPGQGLRLIYYSQIVNDFQKGDIAEGYSVSREKKESFPLTVTSAQKNPTAFYLCASSATGITEAFFGQGTRLTVV.

The chain links TRBV18 to TRBJ2-3; no definite D call. Germline assignment: CDR1 KGHSH and CDR2 LQKENI. Trimming took 3 bases from V and 5 from J, leaving 9 bases between them. The CDR3 has 13 amino acids. The CDR3 here is CASSPVGKDTQYF. CDR3 sequence (DNA): TGTGCCAGCTCACCTGTAGGAAAAGATACGCAGTATTTT.

The chain joins TRBV29-1 to TRBJ1-1, with 9 bases identical to TRBD1. Germline values: CDR1 SQVTM, CDR2 ANQGSEA. The CDR3 sequence is 14 residues long. With V trimmed by 6 bases and J by 5 bases, 10 bases remained unmatched. Here the CDR3 DNA reads TGCAGCGTGGTCAAATTTGGACAGGGGACTGAAGCTTTCTTT. As protein: CSVVKFGQGTEAFF.

The chain has TRBV7-2 and TRBJ1-5, with 7 bases fitting TRBD1. This CDR3 region has 14 residues. Unmatched junction bases numbered 3, after V lost 3 bases and J lost 4 bases. Germline V CDR1 and CDR2: SGHTA, FQGNSA. CDR3 coding DNA: TGTGCCAGCAGCTTTGGACAGGTTAATCAGCCCCAGCATTTT. This sequence encodes CASSFGQVNQPQHF.

This chain uses TRBV6-6 with TRBJ2-1; D is unclear. Germline CDR1 and CDR2: MNHNY and SVGAGI (reference sequence). V lost 2 bases and J 8 bases, leaving 16 bases between the germline ends. This CDR3 region has 15 residues. CDR3 sequence (DNA): TGTGCCAGCAGTTACCCAGGACGATTAGGCGATGAGCAGTTCTTC. It encodes CASSYPGRLGDEQFF.

V usage is TRBV5-1 and J usage is TRBJ2-3; D is ambiguous. This CDR3 is built from 15 residues. Deletions cut 5 bases from V and 0 bases from J, with 13 bases between. Germline CDR1 is SGHRS and CDR2 is YFSETQ. As DNA, the CDR3 is TGCGCCAGCAGACTTAGGGTTTCCAGCACAGATACGCAGTATTTT. Translation: CASRLRVSSTDTQYF.

This clone occurred a few times. The V gene is TRBV29-1, the J gene TRBJ1-3, with 12 bases aligning to TRBD1. V lost 4 bases, J lost 2 bases, and 0 bases stayed unmatched. In germline, CDR1 is SQVTM, CDR2 ANQGSEA. This CDR3 has 14 residues. This CDR3 reads CSVGDRGPGNTIYF. In DNA form, the CDR3 reads TGCAGCGTTGGGGACAGGGGGCCTGGAAACACCATATATTTT.

The V call is TRBV19, the J call TRBJ1-5, with TRBD1 identical over 7 bases. The CDR3 sequence is 13 residues long. From germline, CDR1 is LNHDA and CDR2 SQIVND (reference sequence). V lost 9 bases and J lost 5; bases outside the gene matches: 7. The CDR3: CASRQGWDQPQHF. In DNA form, the CDR3 reads TGTGCCAGCCGACAGGGTTGGGATCAGCCCCAGCATTTT.

The chain uses TRBV29-1 and TRBJ2-1; 8 nucleotides match TRBD2. Germline values: CDR1 SQVTM, CDR2 ANQGSEA. The CDR3 covers 14 residues. The trim removed 6 bases at V and 4 bases at J, leaving 8 bases unmatched. The CDR3 DNA is TGCAGCGTCGAACCGGGACTAGAATACAATGAGCAGTTCTTC. Its protein is CSVEPGLEYNEQFF.

The chain joins TRBV30 to TRBJ1-2; 12 positions agree with TRBD1. The CDR3 contains 14 residues. Looked up from germline, CDR1 is GTSNPN and CDR2 is SVGIG (reference sequence). The V and J ends lost 4 bases and 7 bases, in that order; junction bases with no gene match: 7. CDR3 bases: TGTGCCTGGACCCGGGACAGGGGGCAGGGTGGCTACACCTTC. It yields the protein CAWTRDRGQGGYTF.

This chain joins TRBV6-2 or TRBV6-3 and TRBJ1-1, with D possibly matching TRBD1 (5 bases). This CDR3 has 15 amino acids. The germline gives CDR1 MNHEY, CDR2 SVGEGT. Deletions cut 2 bases from V and 1 base from J, with 11 bases between. This CDR3 reads CASSYGGMGNTEAFF. The DNA of the CDR3 is TGTGCCAGCAGTTACGGGGGAATGGGGAACACTGAAGCTTTCTTT.

The chain combines TRBV29-1 with TRBJ1-1; no clear D. CDR3 length equals 13 residues. Germline CDR1 is SQVTM and CDR2 is ANQGSEA. V dropped 4 bases and J dropped 0 bases, with 9 bases sitting between them. The CDR3 bases are TGCAGCGTTGGACAAATCATGAACACTGAAGCTTTCTTT. Translated: CSVGQIMNTEAFF.

This chain connects TRBV19 to TRBJ1-5; maybe TRBD1 (5 bases). The CDR3 consists of 16 residues. V gave up 3 bases and J gave up 9 bases, with 21 bases separating them. Germline V lookup: CDR1 LNHDA, CDR2 SQIVND (reference sequence). CDR3 sequence (DNA): TGTGCCAGTAGTATCTTGGGACTGGGCGGCGGGGGGCCCCAGCATTTT. It yields the protein CASSILGLGGGGPQHF.

The J gene is TRBJ2-3, the V gene TRBV14, with TRBD1 identical over 9 bases. Unmatched junction bases numbered 8, after V lost 9 bases and J lost 4 bases. The CDR3 spans 14 residues. Looked up from germline, CDR1 is SGHDN and CDR2 is FVKESK. CDR3 region: CASRPGQGADTQYF. The CDR3 DNA reads TGTGCCAGTCGCCCGGGACAGGGAGCAGATACGCAGTATTTT.

The genes are TRBV23-1 and TRBJ1-6; tentative D call: TRBD1 (5 bases). TRBV23-1 qualifies as an ORF whose function is uncertain. CDR3 size: 13 residues. Trimming shortened V by 7 bases and J by 9 bases, and 13 bases separated the two germline ends. The CDR3 sequence is CASNGQKASPLHF. The DNA for the CDR3 is TGCGCCAGCAACGGACAAAAAGCTTCACCCCTCCACTTT.

The gene calls are TRBV19 and TRBJ1-6; D remains ambiguous. This CDR3 is built from 14 residues. Between the trimmed V and J ends, which lost 3 bases and 9 bases, there was a span of 12 bases. CDR1 is LNHDA, CDR2 SQIVND, per germline (reference sequence). The CDR3 region has the DNA TGTGCCAGTAGTATGCGGGCAGATGCTTCACCCCTCCACTTT. Its protein product is CASSMRADASPLHF.

This chain uses TRBV15 with TRBJ2-7, with D possibly matching TRBD1 (6 bases). The V and J ends lost 5 bases and 2 bases respectively, with 7 bases between them. Germline lookup yields CDR1 LNHNV and CDR2 YYDKDF (reference sequence). This CDR3 spans 12 amino acids. The CDR3 sequence is CATSGGTYEQYF. Here the CDR3 DNA reads TGTGCCACCAGCGGGGGCACCTACGAGCAGTACTTC.

The chain carries TRBV28 and TRBJ1-2, with 8 positions matching TRBD1. The CDR3 is 16 residues long. The junction had 7 bases not matched to a gene; V was cut back by 4 bases and J by 0 bases. Germline CDR1 and CDR2: MDHEN and SYDVKM. DNA for the CDR3: TGTGCCAGCAGTTCCGGACAGGGCCTAGCTAACTATGGCTACACCTTC. As protein: CASSSGQGLANYGYTF.

The V call is TRBV10-1, the J call TRBJ1-1; no definite D call. The ends were cut back, 3 bases at V and 5 bases at J, with 10 bases in the middle. Per the germline V gene, CDR1 is WNHNN and CDR2 is SYGVQD (reference sequence). This CDR3 has 13 amino acids. The CDR3 DNA reads as TGCGCCAGCAGTGAACCTGGATTGACTGAAGCTTTCTTT. Its protein is CASSEPGLTEAFF.

The V call is TRBV5-1, the J call TRBJ1-6, with a possible D match to TRBD1 (5 bases). The CDR3 runs 15 residues. V was trimmed by 4 bases and J by 8 bases, leaving 16 bases between them. Germline V gives CDR1 SGHRS, CDR2 YFSETQ. The CDR3 loop is CASSGSPGMDSPLHF. As DNA, the CDR3 is TGCGCCAGCAGCGGTAGCCCAGGGATGGATTCACCCCTCCACTTT.

The chain combines TRBV20-1 with TRBJ2-1, with D perhaps matching TRBD2 (6 bases). This CDR3 contains 11 residues. The V gene's germline CDR1 is DFQATT and CDR2 SNEGSKA (reference sequence). DNA for the CDR3: TGCAGACCCGGAGCGGGTCCACAGCAGTTCTTC. It encodes CRPGAGPQQFF.

The chain carries TRBV5-1 and TRBJ2-7; 8 bases agree with TRBD1. The CDR3 sequence is 14 residues long. The J segment lost 4 bases and the V segment lost 4 bases, leaving 7 bases of the junction unmatched. Per germline, CDR1 SGHRS and CDR2 YFSETQ. CDR3 nucleotides: TGCGCCAGCAGCCCCGGGACAGGAGGGTACGAGCAGTACTTC. Protein: CASSPGTGGYEQYF.

This clone was seen only once. V is TRBV28 and J is TRBJ1-2, with TRBD1 matching over 9 bases. Germline trimming cut 4 bases from V and 7 bases from J; bases unmatched to any gene: 7. This CDR3 has 14 residues. Germline lookup yields CDR1 MDHEN and CDR2 SYDVKM. The CDR3 coding sequence is TGTGCCAGCAGTTCCTATACAGGGGGCCGTGGCTACACCTTC. Translated, it gives CASSSYTGGRGYTF.

The rearrangement joins TRBV11-3 to TRBJ2-7, with 12 bases fitting TRBD2. V gave up 4 bases and J gave up 5 bases; unmatched junction bases: 6. From germline, CDR1 is SGHNT and CDR2 YENEEA. CDR3 length: 15 amino acids. CDR3 nucleotides: TGTGCCAGCAGCTCGCTAGCGGGGGGGCGCAACGAGCAGTACTTC. Translated, it gives CASSSLAGGRNEQYF.

Remarks on this clone: Different DNA sequences within this sample yield the same CDR3. The V call is TRBV10-1, the J call TRBJ1-1, with a tentative D call TRBD1 (5 bases). V gave up 4 bases and J gave up 5 bases, with 11 bases separating them. This CDR3 comprises 13 residues. Germline V gene data show CDR1 as WNHNN and CDR2 as SYGVQD (reference sequence). CDR3 nucleotide sequence: TGCGCCAGCAGTGGTAACAGGAATACTGAAGCTTTCTTT. As protein: CASSGNRNTEAFF.

The chain couples TRBV7-9 to TRBJ2-7, with D possibly being TRBD1 or TRBD2 (5 bases each). Trimming cost V 2 bases and J 0 bases, with 11 bases left between them. The germline gives CDR1 SEHNR, CDR2 FQNEAQ (reference sequence). This CDR3 contains 15 residues. This CDR3 is CASSLNPGSSYEQYF. As DNA, the CDR3 is TGTGCCAGCAGCTTAAATCCAGGGAGCTCCTACGAGCAGTACTTC.

The chain couples TRBV3-1 (or the pseudogene TRBV3-2) to TRBJ2-1; 8 bases agree with TRBD2. The CDR3 runs 15 residues. In germline, CDR1 is LGHDT, CDR2 YNNKEL (reference sequence). The ends lost 4 bases at V and 1 base at J; junction bases unmatched: 3. The CDR3 sequence: CASSPPGGSYNEQFF. CDR3 DNA sequence: TGTGCCAGCAGCCCGCCGGGAGGGTCCTACAATGAGCAGTTCTTC.

This rearrangement joins TRBV9 to TRBJ1-5; unclear D gene. The CDR3 runs to 14 residues. Trimming cost V 2 bases and J 4 bases, with 10 bases left between them. The germline gives CDR1 SGDLS, CDR2 YYNGEE. The CDR3 sequence is CASSVGGPNQPQHF. The CDR3 DNA reads as TGTGCCAGCAGCGTTGGCGGGCCGAATCAGCCCCAGCATTTT.